The sample holds one count of the clone carrying this T cell receptor (beta chain). This record comes from a study of radiotherapy plus CTLA-4 blockade in lung cancer. Assay used: immunoSEQ multiplex PCR; TCRdb lists only in-frame clones, some missing. The sample lists over 75,000 clones; roughly 87% were seen once. The CDR3 has 15 residues. CDR1 SGDLS and CDR2 YYNGEE come from the germline V gene. Trimming removed 4 bases from V and 0 bases from J, with 10 bases in between. This receptor was taken from a human donor with non-small cell lung cancer who had stable disease on radiotherapy plus ipilimumab. V is TRBV9 and J is TRBJ2-2; D is uncertain. The sequencing here drew on peripheral blood, taken from a patient treated with radiotherapy plus ipilimumab. CDR3 in DNA: TGTGCCAGCAGCCTGTACCCCTCGAACACCGGGGAGCTGTTTTTT. It encodes CASSLYPSNTGELFF.